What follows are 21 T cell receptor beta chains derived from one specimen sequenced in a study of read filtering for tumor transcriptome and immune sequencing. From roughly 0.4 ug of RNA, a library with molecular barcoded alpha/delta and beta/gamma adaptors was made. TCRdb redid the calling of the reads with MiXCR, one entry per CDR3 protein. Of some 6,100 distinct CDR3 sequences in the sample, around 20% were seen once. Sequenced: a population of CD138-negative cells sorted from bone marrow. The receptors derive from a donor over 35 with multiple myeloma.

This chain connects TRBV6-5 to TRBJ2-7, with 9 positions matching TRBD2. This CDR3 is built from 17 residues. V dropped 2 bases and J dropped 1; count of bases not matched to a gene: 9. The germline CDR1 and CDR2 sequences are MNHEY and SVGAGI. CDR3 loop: CASSYAQRGDLSYEQYF. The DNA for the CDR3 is TGTGCCAGCAGTTACGCTCAGCGGGGGGACCTATCCTACGAGCAGTACTTC.

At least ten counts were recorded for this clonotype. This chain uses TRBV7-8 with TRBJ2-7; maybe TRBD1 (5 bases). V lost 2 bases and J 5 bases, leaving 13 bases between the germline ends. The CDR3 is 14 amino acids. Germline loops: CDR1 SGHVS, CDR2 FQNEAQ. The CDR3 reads CASSLTQGLNEQYF. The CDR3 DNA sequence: TGTGCCAGCAGCTTAACGCAGGGTTTAAACGAGCAGTACTTC.

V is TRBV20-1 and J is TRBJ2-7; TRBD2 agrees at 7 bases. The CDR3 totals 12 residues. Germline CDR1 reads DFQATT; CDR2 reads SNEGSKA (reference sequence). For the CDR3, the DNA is TGCACTGCGCGGGACTATATCTACGAGCAGTACTTC. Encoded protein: CTARDYIYEQYF.

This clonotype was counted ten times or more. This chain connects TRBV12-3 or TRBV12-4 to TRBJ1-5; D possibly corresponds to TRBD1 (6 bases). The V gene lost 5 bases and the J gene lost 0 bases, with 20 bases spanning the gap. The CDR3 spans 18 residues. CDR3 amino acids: CASSAGTQSFSSNQPQHF. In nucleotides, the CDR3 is TGTGCCAGCAGTGCCGGGACACAGAGTTTTTCTAGCAATCAGCCCCAGCATTTT.

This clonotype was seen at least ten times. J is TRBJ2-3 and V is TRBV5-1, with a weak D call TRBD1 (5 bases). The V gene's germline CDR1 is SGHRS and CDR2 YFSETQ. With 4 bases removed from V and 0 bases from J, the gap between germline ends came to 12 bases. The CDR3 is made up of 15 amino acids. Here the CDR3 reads CASSDDSFSTDTQYF. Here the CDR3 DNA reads TGCGCCAGCAGCGATGACAGTTTTAGCACAGATACGCAGTATTTT.

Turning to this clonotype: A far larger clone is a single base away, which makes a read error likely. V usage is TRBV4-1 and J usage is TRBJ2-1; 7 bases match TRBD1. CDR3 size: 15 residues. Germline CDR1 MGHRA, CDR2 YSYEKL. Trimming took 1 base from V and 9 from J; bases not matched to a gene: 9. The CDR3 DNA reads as TGCGCCAGCAGCCAAGGGGTCAGGGGGATGGTTGAGCAGTTCTTC. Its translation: CASSQGVRGMVEQFF.

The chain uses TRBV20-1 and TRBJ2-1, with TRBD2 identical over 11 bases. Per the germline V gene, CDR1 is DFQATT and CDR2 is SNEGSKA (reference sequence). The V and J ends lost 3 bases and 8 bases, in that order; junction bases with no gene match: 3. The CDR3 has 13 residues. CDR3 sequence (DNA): TGCAGTGCTAGCGGGACTAGCGGCGATGAGCAGTTCTTC. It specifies CSASGTSGDEQFF.

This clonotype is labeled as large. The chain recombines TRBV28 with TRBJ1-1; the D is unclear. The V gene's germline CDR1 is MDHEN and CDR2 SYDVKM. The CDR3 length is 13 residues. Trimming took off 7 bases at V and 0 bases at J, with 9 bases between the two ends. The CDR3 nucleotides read TGTGCCAGCACCCCCCCGATGAACACTGAAGCTTTCTTT. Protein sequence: CASTPPMNTEAFF.

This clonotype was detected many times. The CDR3 DNA sequence: TGCAGTGCTAGAGACCCCAACGAAGCTTTCTTT. Protein sequence: CSARDPNEAFF. This chain uses TRBV20-1 with TRBJ1-1; D gene ambiguous. V was shortened by 0 bases and J by 8 bases, with 7 bases between the two germline ends. CDR1 and CDR2 from the germline V gene are DFQATT and SNEGSKA (reference sequence). The CDR3 loop spans 11 amino acids.

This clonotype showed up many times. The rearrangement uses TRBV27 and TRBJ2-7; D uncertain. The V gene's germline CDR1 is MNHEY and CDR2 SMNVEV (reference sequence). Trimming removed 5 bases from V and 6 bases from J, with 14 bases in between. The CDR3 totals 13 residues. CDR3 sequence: CASSPITDGEQYF. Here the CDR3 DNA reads TGTGCCAGCAGTCCAATCACGGACGGCGAGCAGTACTTC.

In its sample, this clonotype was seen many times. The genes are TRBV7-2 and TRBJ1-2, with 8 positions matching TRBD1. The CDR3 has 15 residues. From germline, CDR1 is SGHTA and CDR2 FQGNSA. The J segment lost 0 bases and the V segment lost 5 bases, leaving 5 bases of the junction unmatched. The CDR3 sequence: CASSLRQGSNYGYTF. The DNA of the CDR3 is TGTGCCAGCAGCCTCAGACAGGGGTCTAACTATGGCTACACCTTC.

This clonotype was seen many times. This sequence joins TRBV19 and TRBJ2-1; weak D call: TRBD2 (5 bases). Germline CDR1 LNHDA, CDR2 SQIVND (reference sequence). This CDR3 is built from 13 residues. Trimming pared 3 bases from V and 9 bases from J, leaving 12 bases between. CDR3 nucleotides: TGTGCCAGTAGTATCAGGAGTGCGGGTGAGCAGTTCTTC. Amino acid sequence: CASSIRSAGEQFF.

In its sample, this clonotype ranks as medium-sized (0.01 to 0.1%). CDR3 nucleotide sequence: TGTGCCAGCAGCTTATCGCCGTACAATGAGCAGTTCTTC. This encodes CASSLSPYNEQFF. V and J are TRBV13 and TRBJ2-1; D is uncertain. The germline V gene encodes CDR1 PRHDT and CDR2 FYEKMQ (reference sequence). V was trimmed by 2 bases and J by 4 bases, leaving 6 bases between them. This CDR3 contains 13 residues. Using reference TRBV13 and TRBJ2-1 for the parts outside the CDR3, the full variable domain is AAGVIQSPRHLIKEKRETATLKCYPIPRHDTVYWYQQGPGQDPQFLISFYEKMQSDKGSIPDRFSAQQFSDYHSELNMSSLELGDSALYFCASSLSPYNEQFFGPGTRLTVL.

DNA for the CDR3: TGTGCCAGCAGCCTAGTGGACGGAACGCAGTATTTT. Translation gives CASSLVDGTQYF. This sequence joins TRBV7-2 and TRBJ2-3, with no clear D. Germline V gene lookup returns CDR1 SGHTA and CDR2 FQGNSA. This CDR3 comprises 12 residues. V lost 5 bases to trimming and J lost 9 bases, with 12 bases between them.

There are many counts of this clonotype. The CDR3 DNA is TGCGCCAGCAGTCAATCCGGGACAGGGGACCCCTACAATGAGCAGTTCTTC. Its protein product is CASSQSGTGDPYNEQFF. V is TRBV23-1 and J is TRBJ2-1; 10 bases fit TRBD1. TRBV23-1 is classed as an ORF, of uncertain function. Unmatched junction bases numbered 4, after V lost 0 bases and J lost 2 bases. This CDR3 spans 17 amino acids.

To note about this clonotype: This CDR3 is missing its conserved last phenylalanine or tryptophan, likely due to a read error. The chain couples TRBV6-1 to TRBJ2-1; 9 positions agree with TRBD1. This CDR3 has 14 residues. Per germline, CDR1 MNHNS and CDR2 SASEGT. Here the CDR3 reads CTSTRGTGNNEQFL. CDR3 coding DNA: TGTACCAGCACCCGGGGGACAGGGAACAATGAGCAGTTCCTC.

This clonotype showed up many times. Written as DNA, the CDR3 is TGTGCCAGTAAAGAGTCAGGAAGATACGAGCAGTACTTC. This gives the protein CASKESGRYEQYF. The V and J genes are TRBV19 and TRBJ2-7; D call uncertain. The CDR3 length is 13 residues. Germline CDR1 and CDR2: LNHDA and SQIVND (reference sequence). Trimming took 7 bases from V and 4 from J, leaving 14 bases between them.

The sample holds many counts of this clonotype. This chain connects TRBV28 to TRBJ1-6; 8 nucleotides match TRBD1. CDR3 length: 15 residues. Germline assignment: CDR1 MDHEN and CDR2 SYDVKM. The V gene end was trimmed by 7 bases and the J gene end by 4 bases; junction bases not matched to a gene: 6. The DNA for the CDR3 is TGTGCCAGCACTCAAGGACAGGGTTATAATTCACCCCTCCACTTT. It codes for CASTQGQGYNSPLHF.

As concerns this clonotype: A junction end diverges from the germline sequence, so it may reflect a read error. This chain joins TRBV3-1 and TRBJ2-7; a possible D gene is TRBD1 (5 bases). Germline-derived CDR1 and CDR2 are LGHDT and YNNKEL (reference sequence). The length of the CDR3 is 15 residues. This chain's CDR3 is CASSSYQTELYEQYF. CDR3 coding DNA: TGTGCTAGCAGCTCCTACCAGACAGAACTATACGAGCAGTACTTC.

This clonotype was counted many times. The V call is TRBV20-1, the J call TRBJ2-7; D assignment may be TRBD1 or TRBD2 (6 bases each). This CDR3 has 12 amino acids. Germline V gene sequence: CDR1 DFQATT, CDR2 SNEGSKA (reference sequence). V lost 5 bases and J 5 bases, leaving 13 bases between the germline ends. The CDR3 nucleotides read TGCAGTGCTCCTTTCGGGGGCGACGAGCAGTACTTC. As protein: CSAPFGGDEQYF.

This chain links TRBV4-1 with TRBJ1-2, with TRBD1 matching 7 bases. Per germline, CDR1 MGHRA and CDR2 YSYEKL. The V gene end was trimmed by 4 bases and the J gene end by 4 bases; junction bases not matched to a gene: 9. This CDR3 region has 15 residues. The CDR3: CASSPRTGLSYGYTF. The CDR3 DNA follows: TGCGCCAGCAGCCCTAGGACAGGCCTTAGCTATGGCTACACCTTC.